The rows below give T cell receptor beta chains drawn from one sample of a study of T-cell reconstitution after alpha-beta-depleted transplantation in children. MiXCR, applied by TCRdb to the PCR reads, yields one record per CDR3 protein. The data show about 460,000 distinct CDR3 sequences, roughly a tenth seen once. The sequencing here drew on PBMCs, taken before TCRalphabeta/CD19-depleted stem cell transplant. These TCRs come from a child aged 2-15 years with inherited bone marrow failure, due to receive a stem cell transplant. The CDR3 runs from the conserved cysteine through the conserved F or W. Each record gives: CDR3 protein, V gene, clone size, J gene, CDR3 length. Rows may omit the clone size; those that give it use once, few, many or a size class.

CDR3: CASSRQAAGELFF; V: TRBV12-3/TRBV12-4; size: NA; J: TRBJ2-2; length: 13
CDR3: CASSSGTNANTGELFF; V: TRBV11-2; size: many; J: TRBJ2-2; length: 16
CDR3: CASSRGVRQVGYGYTF; V: TRBV6-1; size: NA; J: TRBJ1-2; length: 16
CDR3: CAISGGAGNEQFF; V: TRBV10-3; size: NA; J: TRBJ2-1; length: 13
CDR3: CSLTTGRETDTQYF; V: TRBV29-1; size: many; J: TRBJ2-3; length: 14
CDR3: CSALGQGARGNTEAFF; V: TRBV20-1; size: many; J: TRBJ1-1; length: 16
CDR3: CSAAGELGTDTQYF; V: TRBV20-1; size: many; J: TRBJ2-3; length: 14
CDR3: CATSRDFPLSNEQFF; V: TRBV15; size: NA; J: TRBJ2-1; length: 15
CDR3: CASSQGGRNTGELFF; V: TRBV4-3; size: many; J: TRBJ2-2; length: 15
CDR3: CAISLTGDGQFF; V: TRBV10-3; size: many; J: TRBJ2-1; length: 12
CDR3: CASSLLIPHNEQFF; V: TRBV28; size: many; J: TRBJ2-1; length: 14
CDR3: CASSRRGSINEQFF; V: TRBV18; size: few; J: TRBJ2-1; length: 14
CDR3: CSSIHRGHEQFF; V: TRBV21-1; size: NA; J: TRBJ2-1; length: 12
CDR3: CASSIDISGNTIYF; V: TRBV5-1; size: many; J: TRBJ1-3; length: 14
CDR3: CSAAGLAGTGRSYEQYF; V: TRBV29-1; size: many; J: TRBJ2-7; length: 17
CDR3: CASRVGGTDTQYF; V: TRBV7-2; size: few; J: TRBJ2-3; length: 13
CDR3: CASSFRDSGRLEQYF; V: TRBV28; size: many; J: TRBJ2-7; length: 15
CDR3: CASSQMRGTYEQYF; V: TRBV4-2; size: many; J: TRBJ2-7; length: 14
CDR3: CASSTLKDYNEQFF; V: TRBV7-2; size: few; J: TRBJ2-1; length: 14
CDR3: CACCLLAQRATSYNEQFF; V: TRBV2; size: NA; J: TRBJ2-1; length: 18
CDR3: CAWSVRRGYNEQFF; V: TRBV30; size: NA; J: TRBJ2-1; length: 14
CDR3: CASRLGGYVATEAFF; V: TRBV10-2; size: NA; J: TRBJ1-1; length: 15
CDR3: CASRAEGDLWYNEQFF; V: TRBV6-1; size: NA; J: TRBJ2-1; length: 16
CDR3: CSARGFRGYEQYF; V: TRBV20-1; size: many; J: TRBJ2-7; length: 13
CDR3: CASSSHRTGTDTQYF; V: TRBV7-8; size: once; J: TRBJ2-3; length: 15
CDR3: CAWSVLNTGELFF; V: TRBV30; size: many; J: TRBJ2-2; length: 13
CDR3: CSAPPRGRYEQYF; V: TRBV20-1; size: many; J: TRBJ2-7; length: 13
CDR3: CSARLRASGGSRYF; V: TRBV20-1; size: NA; J: TRBJ2-7; length: 14
CDR3: CASSQEIDPEYAFF; V: TRBV4-3; size: many; J: TRBJ1-1; length: 14
CDR3: CASSLALTGYYEQYF; V: TRBV7-9; size: many; J: TRBJ2-7; length: 15
CDR3: CASSFGLAGEQYF; V: TRBV5-1; size: many; J: TRBJ2-7; length: 13
CDR3: CASSSDRGSTDTHYF; V: TRBV12-3/TRBV12-4; size: many; J: TRBJ2-3; length: 15
CDR3: CASSLGQSFLYEQYF; V: TRBV7-9; size: many; J: TRBJ2-7; length: 15
CDR3: CSVLNTGWEETQYF; V: TRBV29-1; size: many; J: TRBJ2-5; length: 14
CDR3: CSARIGGSYEQYF; V: TRBV20-1; size: many; J: TRBJ2-7; length: 13
CDR3: CSALSGPNEKLFF; V: TRBV20-1; size: few; J: TRBJ1-4; length: 13
CDR3: CAWSMGDTEAFF; V: TRBV30; size: many; J: TRBJ1-1; length: 12
CDR3: CSVETGGYGYTF; V: TRBV29-1; size: many; J: TRBJ1-2; length: 12
CDR3: CASSPITGRTNEKLFF; V: TRBV18; size: many; J: TRBJ1-4; length: 16
CDR3: CATSRGWAGRDTEAFF; V: TRBV15; size: few; J: TRBJ1-1; length: 16
CDR3: CASSFSPANTEAFF; V: TRBV27; size: many; J: TRBJ1-1; length: 14
CDR3: CSGKAVGDEKLFF; V: TRBV29-1; size: many; J: TRBJ1-4; length: 13